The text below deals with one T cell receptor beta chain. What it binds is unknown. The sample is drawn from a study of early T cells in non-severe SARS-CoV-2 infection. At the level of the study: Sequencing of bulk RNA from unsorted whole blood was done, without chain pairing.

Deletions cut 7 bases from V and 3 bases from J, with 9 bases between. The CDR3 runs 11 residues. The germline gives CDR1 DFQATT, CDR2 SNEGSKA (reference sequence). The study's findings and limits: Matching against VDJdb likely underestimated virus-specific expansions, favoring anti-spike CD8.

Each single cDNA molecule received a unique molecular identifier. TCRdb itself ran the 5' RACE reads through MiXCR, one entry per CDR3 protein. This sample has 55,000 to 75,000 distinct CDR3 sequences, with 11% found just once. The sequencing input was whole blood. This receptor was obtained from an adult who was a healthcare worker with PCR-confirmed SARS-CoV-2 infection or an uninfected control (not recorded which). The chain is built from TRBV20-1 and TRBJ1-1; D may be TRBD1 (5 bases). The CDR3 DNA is TGCAGTGGATCGGGGGACACTGAAGCTTTCTTT. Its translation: CSGSGDTEAFF.